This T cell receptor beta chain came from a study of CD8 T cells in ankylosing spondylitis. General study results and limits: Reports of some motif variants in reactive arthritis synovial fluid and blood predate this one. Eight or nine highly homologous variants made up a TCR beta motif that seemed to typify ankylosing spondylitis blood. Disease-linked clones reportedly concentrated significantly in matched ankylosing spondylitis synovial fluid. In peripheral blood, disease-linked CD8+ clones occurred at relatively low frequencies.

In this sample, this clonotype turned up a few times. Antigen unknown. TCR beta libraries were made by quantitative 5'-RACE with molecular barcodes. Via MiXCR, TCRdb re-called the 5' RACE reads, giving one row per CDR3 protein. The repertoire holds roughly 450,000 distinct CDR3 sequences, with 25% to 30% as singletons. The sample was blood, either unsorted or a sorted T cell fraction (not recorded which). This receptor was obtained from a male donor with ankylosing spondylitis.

The CDR3 DNA reads as TGCAGCGTCCCCGCACAGGGGGCGGGAGGCTACACCTTC. This codes for CSVPAQGAGGYTF. V is TRBV29-1 and J is TRBJ1-2; 9 nucleotides line up with TRBD1. CDR1 SQVTM and CDR2 ANQGSEA come from the germline V gene. V gave up 6 bases and J gave up 8 bases; unmatched junction bases: 10. The CDR3 is 13 residues long. Combining the CDR3 with reference TRBV29-1 and TRBJ1-2 gives the whole variable domain SAVISQKPSRDICQRGTSLTIQCQVDSQVTMMFWYRQQPGQSLTLIATANQGSEATYESGFVIDKFPISRPNLTFSTLTVSNMSPEDSSIYLCSVPAQGAGGYTFGSGTRLTVV.